Included here is one T cell receptor beta chain sequence, with context. This sample stems from a study of T cell responses to AZD1222 COVID-19 vaccine. Data came from immunoSEQ multiplex PCR; TCRdb stores just in-frame clones and leaves some out. The table records under 150,000 clones, 65% to 90% of them present only once. The V gene's germline CDR1 is MNHEY and CDR2 SVGEGT. Germline trimming cut 6 bases from V and 8 bases from J; bases unmatched to any gene: 15. The CDR3 is 17 residues long. This rearrangement joins TRBV6-2 or TRBV6-3 to TRBJ2-1, with TRBD2 identical over 11 bases. The sample consisted of peripheral blood, taken 28 days after the second dose of the MenACWY control vaccine. This clonotype originated in an adult who received the MenACWY meningococcal vaccine as a control. CDR3 amino acids: CASRPTFSGRAIDEQFF. CDR3 DNA sequence: TGTGCCAGCAGACCTACTTTTAGCGGGAGGGCCATCGATGAGCAGTTCTTC.